This T cell receptor (beta chain) was sequenced in a study of regulatory and conventional T cells in RAG deficiency. The sorted regulatory T cells were CD4+, CD25-high and CD127-low, with genomic DNA sequenced. The germline V gene encodes CDR1 LGHNT and CDR2 FRNRAP. V lost 2 bases, J lost 5 bases, and 34 bases lay in between. CDR3 length equals 21 residues. Study-level findings and limits: In Omenn syndrome, Treg and Tconv repertoires overlapped >85%.

The assay was immunoSEQ multiplex PCR, and TCRdb's table has in-frame clones only and misses some. The repertoire holds roughly 28,000 clones, with 80% to 95% as singletons. Notes on this clone: The antigen remains unidentified.

A further study also used this sample, focusing on regulatory T cells. That source adds: Primers: 52 TRBV forward and 13 TRBJ reverse.

The rearrangement links TRBV12-5 to TRBJ2-7, with a possible D match to TRBD1 (6 bases). This TCR was sampled from a human donor in good health. The specimen was Tregs sorted from blood. CDR3 amino acids: CASGLIPYQPGHAFSFNEQYF. The DNA of the CDR3 is TGTGCTAGTGGTTTGATTCCTTATCAGCCGGGACACGCGTTTTCGTTCAACGAGCAGTACTTC.